Below are 25 T cell receptor beta chains sequenced from a single sample in a study of CD8+ T cells in alopecia areata. The treatment is: oral pan-JAK inhibitor, 5-10 mg twice daily. Following extraction, RNA underwent reverse transcription to cDNA, which served as the sequencing template. Clones were sequenced by immunoSEQ multiplex PCR, and TCRdb holds only the in-frame ones, with some missing. The repertoire has 120,000 or so clones, around 60% of them found once; the top ten carry more than 5%. The source material was CD4+ T cells sorted from blood, sampled at week 4, from a patient treated with tofacitinib. The receptors stem from a human donor with alopecia areata.

J is TRBJ2-1 and V is TRBV19, with 11 positions matching TRBD2. Germline-derived CDR1 and CDR2 are LNHDA and SQIVND (reference sequence). V gave up 5 bases and J gave up 12 bases; unmatched junction bases: 12. The CDR3 consists of 15 residues. CDR3: CASSGPGLADKGQFF. CDR3 in DNA: TGTGCCAGTAGTGGTCCGGGACTAGCGGATAAGGGGCAGTTCTTC.

The CDR3 sequence: CARCGREAWNEQFF. The CDR3 region has the DNA TGTGCTAGGTGCGGGCGGGAGGCTTGGAATGAGCAGTTCTTC. V is TRBV12-5 and J is TRBJ2-1; the match to TRBD2 covers 8 bases. The germline V gene has CDR1 LGHNT and CDR2 FRNRAP. V lost 9 bases and J lost 7; bases outside the gene matches: 11. This CDR3 comprises 14 residues.

The rearrangement links TRBV7-9 to TRBJ1-1; D perhaps matches TRBD1 (5 bases). V was trimmed by 5 bases and J by 6 bases, leaving 16 bases between them. The CDR3 extends over 14 amino acids. Looked up from germline, CDR1 is SEHNR and CDR2 is FQNEAQ (reference sequence). CDR3: CASSPPVGGAEAFF. CDR3 coding DNA: TGTGCCAGCAGCCCCCCGGTTGGGGGGGCTGAAGCTTTCTTT.

The rearrangement joins TRBV30 to TRBJ1-5, with D tentatively TRBD1 (6 bases). Germline V CDR1 and CDR2: GTSNPN, SVGIG (reference sequence). The CDR3 loop spans 16 amino acids. Trimming took off 2 bases at V and 3 bases at J, with 17 bases between the two ends. Here the CDR3 reads CAWSTPSGHINQPQHF. CDR3 sequence (DNA): TGTGCCTGGAGTACCCCGTCGGGACACATCAATCAGCCCCAGCATTTT.

The chain is built from TRBV7-9 and TRBJ1-2; D possibly corresponds to TRBD1 (6 bases). There are 14 residues in the CDR3. V gave up 0 bases and J gave up 6 bases, with 11 bases separating them. Germline V gene sequence: CDR1 SEHNR, CDR2 FQNEAQ (reference sequence). Here the CDR3 reads CASSLAAGTNGYTF. As DNA, the CDR3 is TGTGCCAGCAGCTTAGCGGCGGGGACAAATGGCTACACCTTC.

V and J are TRBV29-1 and TRBJ1-1; a weak D match, TRBD1 (5 bases). Per germline, CDR1 SQVTM and CDR2 ANQGSEA. The CDR3 sequence is 15 residues long. The ends were cut back, 3 bases at V and 4 bases at J, with 18 bases in the middle. The CDR3 DNA reads TGCAGCGTTGAGCACCAGGGCAGGGATGGCACTGAAGCTTTCTTT. Its translation: CSVEHQGRDGTEAFF.

The chain employs TRBV27 and TRBJ2-3; D uncertain. The CDR3 runs 13 residues. Trimming removed 9 bases from V and 4 bases from J, with 14 bases in between. CDR1 is MNHEY and CDR2 is SMNVEV in the germline V gene (reference sequence). CDR3 region: CASSHDRADTQYF. The CDR3 nucleotides read TGTGCCAGTTCCCATGATAGGGCAGATACGCAGTATTTT.

V gene TRBV25-1 combines with J gene TRBJ2-6; D remains unclear. V was pared by 1 base and J by 0 bases, with 13 bases between. Looked up from germline, CDR1 is MGHDK and CDR2 is SYGVNS. The CDR3 consists of 18 residues. CDR3 amino acids: CASSESKVLSSGANVLTF. CDR3 bases: TGTGCCAGCAGTGAATCCAAGGTACTTAGCTCTGGGGCCAACGTCCTGACTTTC.

This clone has just a few counts. V usage is TRBV23-1 and J usage is TRBJ1-4; tentative D call: TRBD1 (5 bases). TRBV23-1 qualifies as an ORF whose function is uncertain. V was pared by 2 bases and J by 6 bases, with 19 bases between. The CDR3 totals 17 residues. The CDR3 coding sequence is TGCGCCAGCAGTCAAGTCCGCTCAGGGAGCGGCGATGAAAAACTGTTTTTT. It codes for CASSQVRSGSGDEKLFF.

The V and J genes are TRBV5-4 and TRBJ2-7; D perhaps matches TRBD2 (5 bases). V was pared by 4 bases and J by 7 bases, with 15 bases between. Germline loops: CDR1 SGHNT, CDR2 YYREEE (reference sequence). CDR3 length: 13 amino acids. The CDR3 spells CASSPDSFGEQYF. The DNA of the CDR3 is TGTGCCAGCAGCCCGGACTCGTTCGGGGAGCAGTACTTC.

This clone was recorded only once. The genes are TRBV4-3 and TRBJ2-1; D is undetermined. The CDR3 spans 11 residues. The V and J ends lost 6 bases and 9 bases respectively, with 9 bases between them. Germline V gene lookup returns CDR1 LGHNA and CDR2 YSLEER. The CDR3 bases are TGCGCCAGCAGTACCGTAGGTGAGCAGTTCTTC. Protein product: CASSTVGEQFF.

This rearrangement joins TRBV11-2 to TRBJ2-1, with TRBD1 matching 9 bases. From germline, CDR1 is SGHAT and CDR2 FQNNGV. This CDR3 has 17 amino acids. J was trimmed by 7 bases and V by 2 bases; bases with no gene match: 12. The CDR3 region has the DNA TGTGCCAGCAGCTTACGACCAGGGGACAGGGAGAAGAATGAGCAGTTCTTC. Protein sequence: CASSLRPGDREKNEQFF.

The rearrangement joins TRBV7-2 to TRBJ2-7; no reliable D call. V lost 1 base to trimming and J lost 3 bases, with 4 bases between them. Germline loops: CDR1 SGHTA, CDR2 FQGNSA. The CDR3 covers 12 residues. The CDR3 DNA follows: TGTGCCAGCAGCTTAGACTTCTACGAGCAGTACTTC. Its translation: CASSLDFYEQYF.

This clone appeared a few times. In DNA, the CDR3 is TGTGCCAGCAGCTTGATGTCGGTAGCCAAAAACATTCAGTACTTC. It translates to CASSLMSVAKNIQYF. V and J are TRBV7-2 and TRBJ2-4; unclear D gene. Germline CDR1 is SGHTA and CDR2 is FQGNSA. The CDR3 runs to 15 residues. V was shortened by 3 bases and J by 0 bases, with 9 bases between the two germline ends.

The chain has TRBV29-1 and TRBJ1-2, with D tentatively TRBD1 (6 bases). CDR3 length equals 14 residues. V lost 6 bases, J lost 7 bases, and 21 bases lay in between. The germline V gene has CDR1 SQVTM and CDR2 ANQGSEA. The CDR3 coding sequence is TGCAGCGTGGTAGTCCGAGGGGGACTCAGTGGCTACACCTTC. Its translation is CSVVVRGGLSGYTF.

V usage is TRBV4-1 and J usage is TRBJ1-2; D is unresolved. This CDR3 region has 15 residues. The germline V gene encodes CDR1 MGHRA and CDR2 YSYEKL. Trimming shortened V by 1 base and J by 5 bases, and 14 bases separated the two germline ends. The CDR3 nucleotides are TGCGCCAGCAGCCAAGTAGCGAGGGCTACTTATGGCTACACCTTC. It specifies CASSQVARATYGYTF.

The chain recombines TRBV29-1 with TRBJ2-6, with D hard to call. Germline V gene data show CDR1 as SQVTM and CDR2 as ANQGSEA. This CDR3 is built from 14 residues. The CDR3 spells CRGKEQGWANVLTF. Here the CDR3 DNA reads TGCAGAGGGAAGGAGCAAGGCTGGGCCAACGTCCTGACTTTC.

In this sample, this clone turned up a few times. CDR3 coding DNA: TGCAGCGTTGAGGCTTGGGGGACTAGCGGCACAGATACGCAGTATTTT. Translated: CSVEAWGTSGTDTQYF. The chain uses TRBV29-1 and TRBJ2-3; 10 bases line up with TRBD2. This CDR3 has 16 amino acids. Germline CDR1 and CDR2: SQVTM and ANQGSEA. V lost 3 bases, J lost 1 base, and 7 bases stayed unmatched.

This clone occurred once. The CDR3 sequence is CASSSGPTFPDTQYF. In DNA form, the CDR3 reads TGTGCCAGCAGCTCGGGTCCGACCTTCCCCGATACGCAGTATTTT. The chain has TRBV5-6 and TRBJ2-3; no reliable D call. V shed 3 bases and J shed 6 bases, with 17 bases lying between them. CDR3 length equals 15 residues. CDR1 is SGHDT, CDR2 YYEEEE, per germline.

This chain connects TRBV2 to TRBJ1-5; no reliable D call. V dropped 7 bases and J dropped 3 bases, with 10 bases sitting between them. In germline, CDR1 is SNHLY, CDR2 FYNNEI. This CDR3 is 13 amino acids long. The CDR3 region is CASTLQNNQPQHF. The CDR3 coding sequence is TGTGCCAGCACTTTACAGAACAATCAGCCCCAGCATTTT.

V usage is TRBV27 and J usage is TRBJ1-2; weak D call: TRBD1 (6 bases). The V gene's germline CDR1 is MNHEY and CDR2 SMNVEV (reference sequence). This CDR3 region has 13 residues. V lost 6 bases, J lost 5 bases, and 13 bases lay in between. CDR3 bases: TGTGCCAGCAGCGACAGGACGAGGTATGGCTACACCTTC. Protein product: CASSDRTRYGYTF.

Only a few counts were recorded for this clone. The rearrangement uses TRBV29-1 and TRBJ2-1, with 8 bases aligning to TRBD2. Germline-derived CDR1 and CDR2 are SQVTM and ANQGSEA. J was trimmed by 0 bases and V by 7 bases; bases with no gene match: 5. The CDR3 has 14 amino acids. The CDR3 region has the DNA TGCAGCGCTAGTAGCGGGGTCTCCTACAATGAGCAGTTCTTC. It encodes CSASSGVSYNEQFF.

The chain recombines TRBV6-5 with TRBJ2-7, with D possibly matching TRBD1 (5 bases). Trimming took off 4 bases at V and 3 bases at J, with 7 bases between the two ends. The germline gives CDR1 MNHEY, CDR2 SVGAGI. CDR3 length: 12 residues. Written as DNA, the CDR3 is TGTGCCAGCAGTTCGACAGTCTACGAGCAGTACTTC. Protein sequence: CASSSTVYEQYF.

V and J are TRBV4-1 and TRBJ2-5, with D unresolved. Looked up from germline, CDR1 is MGHRA and CDR2 is YSYEKL. CDR3 length: 13 residues. The ends were cut back, 4 bases at V and 4 bases at J, with 10 bases in the middle. CDR3 sequence (DNA): TGCGCCAGCAGCCGGACGCTTTTAGAGACCCAGTACTTC. This translates into CASSRTLLETQYF.

The rearrangement joins TRBV29-1 to TRBJ2-7; TRBD1 matches at 7 bases. CDR3 length equals 12 residues. Trimming at V came to 6 bases and at J to 9 bases, leaving 11 bases not matched to a gene. CDR1 SQVTM and CDR2 ANQGSEA come from the germline V gene. In nucleotides, the CDR3 is TGCAGCGTCCCTGGGACAGCCTCGGGGCAGTACTTC. Encoded protein: CSVPGTASGQYF.